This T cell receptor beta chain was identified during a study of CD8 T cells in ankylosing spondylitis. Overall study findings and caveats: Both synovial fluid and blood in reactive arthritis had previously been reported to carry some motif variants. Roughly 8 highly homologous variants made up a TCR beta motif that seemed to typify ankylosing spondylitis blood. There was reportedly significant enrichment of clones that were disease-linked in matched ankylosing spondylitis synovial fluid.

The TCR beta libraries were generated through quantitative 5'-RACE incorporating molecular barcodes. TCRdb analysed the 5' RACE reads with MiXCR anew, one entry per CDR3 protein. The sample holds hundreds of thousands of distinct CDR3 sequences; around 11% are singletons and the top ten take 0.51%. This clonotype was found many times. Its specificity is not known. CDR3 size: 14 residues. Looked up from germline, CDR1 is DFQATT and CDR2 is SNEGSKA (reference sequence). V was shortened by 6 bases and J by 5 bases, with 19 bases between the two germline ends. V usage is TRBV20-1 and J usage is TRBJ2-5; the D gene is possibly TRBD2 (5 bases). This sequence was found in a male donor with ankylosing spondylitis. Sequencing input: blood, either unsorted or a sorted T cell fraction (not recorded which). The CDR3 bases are TGCAGTGCCCACAAGCGGCGCTCCCATGAGACCCAGTACTTC. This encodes CSAHKRRSHETQYF.